The present TCR beta chain was sequenced within a study of naive and memory T cell subsets. Overall study findings and caveats: Clonotypes here are unpaired alpha or beta chain sequences.

An equimolar mix of two oligonucleotides served as the beta constant-region primer for TRBC1 and TRBC2. A 12-nucleotide UMI and the SP2 primer were added to the cDNA 3' end by oligonucleotide ligation. Nested alpha and beta constant-region primers with the SP2 primer drove four PCR rounds on ligated cDNA. From the UMI-ligation and nested PCR reads, TCRdb called clonotypes with MiXCR, one entry per CDR3 protein. The sample includes some 150,000 distinct CDR3 sequences, about 15% of them seen just once. This clonotype has just a few counts. Its antigen is not identified. The V and J ends lost 6 bases and 3 bases respectively, with 23 bases between them. The V gene's germline CDR1 is SGHTA and CDR2 FQGNSA. CDR3 length equals 18 residues.

Sequencing used naive CD4+ T cells from blood. The sequence was obtained from a human donor in good health. V and J are TRBV7-2 and TRBJ2-2, with D possibly being TRBD1 (5 bases). The CDR3, as DNA: TGTGCCAGCAGTGCACGGTGGGGCACTCTAGGGTACACCGGGGAGCTGTTTTTT. This sequence encodes CASSARWGTLGYTGELFF.